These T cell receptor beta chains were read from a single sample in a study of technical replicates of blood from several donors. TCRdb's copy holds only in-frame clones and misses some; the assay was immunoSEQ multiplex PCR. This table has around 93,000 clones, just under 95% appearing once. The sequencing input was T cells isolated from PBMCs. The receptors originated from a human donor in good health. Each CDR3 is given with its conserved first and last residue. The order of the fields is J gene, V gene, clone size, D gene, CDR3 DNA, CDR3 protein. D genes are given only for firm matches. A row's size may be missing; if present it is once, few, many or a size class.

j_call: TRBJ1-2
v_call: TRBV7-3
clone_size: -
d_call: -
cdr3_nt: TGTGCCAGCAGCTTACTAACGTACGGCGGGAAGGGGTGGGAGGGGAACGGCTACACCTTC
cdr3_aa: CASSLLTYGGKGWEGNGYTF

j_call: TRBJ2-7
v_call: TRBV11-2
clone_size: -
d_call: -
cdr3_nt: TGTGCCAGCAGCTTAAGTGGGCCCTACGAGCAGTACTTC
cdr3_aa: CASSLSGPYEQYF

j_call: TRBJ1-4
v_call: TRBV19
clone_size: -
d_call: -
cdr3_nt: TGTGCCAGTAGTCTAGGTCCTTCTGAAAAACTGTTTTTT
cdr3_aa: CASSLGPSEKLFF

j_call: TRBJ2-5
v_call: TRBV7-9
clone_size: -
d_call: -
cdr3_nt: TGTGCCAGCAGCTTATATCAGGGTTTAGAGGCCCAGTACTTC
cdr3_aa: CASSLYQGLEAQYF

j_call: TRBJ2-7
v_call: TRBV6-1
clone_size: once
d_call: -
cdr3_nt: TGTGCCAGCAGTGAAGAGAGATTCTCCTACGAGCAGTACTTC
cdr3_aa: CASSEERFSYEQYF

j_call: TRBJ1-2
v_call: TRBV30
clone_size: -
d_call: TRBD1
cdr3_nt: TGTGCCTGGGGACAGGGAAAGGGCTACACCTTC
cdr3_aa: CAWGQGKGYTF

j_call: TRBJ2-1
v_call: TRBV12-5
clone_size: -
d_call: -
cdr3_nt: TGTGCTAGTGGCAGAGACAGAAATGAGCAGTTCTTC
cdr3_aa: CASGRDRNEQFF

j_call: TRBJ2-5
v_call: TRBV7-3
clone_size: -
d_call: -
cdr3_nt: TGTGCCAGCAGCCCGATCACTGGCGCGCGGGAGACCCAGTACTTC
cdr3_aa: CASSPITGARETQYF

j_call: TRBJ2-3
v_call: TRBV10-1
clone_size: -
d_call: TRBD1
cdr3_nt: TGCGCCAGCAGTGTTGACAGGGGTAGCACAGATACGCAGTATTTT
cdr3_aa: CASSVDRGSTDTQYF

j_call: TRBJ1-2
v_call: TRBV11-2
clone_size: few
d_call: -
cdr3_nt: TGTGCCAGCAGCCCCGTTGGGGGGAACTATGGCTACACCTTC
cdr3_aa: CASSPVGGNYGYTF

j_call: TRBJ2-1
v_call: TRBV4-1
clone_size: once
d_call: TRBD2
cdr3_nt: TGCGCCAGCAGCCAAGAGTGGGCTAGCGGGAGGATTAGCGGGCTTGAGCAGTTCTTC
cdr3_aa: CASSQEWASGRISGLEQFF

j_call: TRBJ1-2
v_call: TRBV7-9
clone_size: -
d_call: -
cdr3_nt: TGTGCCAGCAGCTTATGGGGCAGTGCGGCAAACTATGGCTACACCTTC
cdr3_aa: CASSLWGSAANYGYTF

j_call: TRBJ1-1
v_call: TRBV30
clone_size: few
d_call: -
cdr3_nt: TGTGCCTGGAAGAGGGTAAGGGACACTGAAGCTTTCTTT
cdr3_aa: CAWKRVRDTEAFF

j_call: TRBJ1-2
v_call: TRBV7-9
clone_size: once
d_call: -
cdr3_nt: TGTGCCAGCAGCTTAGATGTGGAGAACTATGGCTACACCTTC
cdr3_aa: CASSLDVENYGYTF

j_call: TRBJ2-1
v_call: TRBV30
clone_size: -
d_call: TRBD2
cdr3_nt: TGTGCCTGGAGCCGTATCCTAGCGGGAGGGCATTATGAGCAGTTCTTC
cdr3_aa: CAWSRILAGGHYEQFF

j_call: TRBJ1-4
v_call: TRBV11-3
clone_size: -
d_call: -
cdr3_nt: TGTGCCAGCCTCGAAAAACTGTTTTTT
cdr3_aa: CASLEKLFF

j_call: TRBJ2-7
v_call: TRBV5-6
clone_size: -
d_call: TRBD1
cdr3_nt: TGTGCCAGCAGCCCGACAGGGAGCAACGAGCAGTACTTC
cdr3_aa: CASSPTGSNEQYF

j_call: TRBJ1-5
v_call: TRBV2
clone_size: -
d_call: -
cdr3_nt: TGTGCCAGCAGTTGGGACAAAAATCAGCCCCAGCATTTT
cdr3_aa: CASSWDKNQPQHF

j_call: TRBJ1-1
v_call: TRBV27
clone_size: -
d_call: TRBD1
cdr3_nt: TGTGCCAGCAGTTTAGATAGGGGGCCAAGCACTGAAGCTTTCTTT
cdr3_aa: CASSLDRGPSTEAFF

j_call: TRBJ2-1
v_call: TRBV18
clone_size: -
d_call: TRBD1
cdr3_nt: TGTGCCAGCACCTCACTAGACAGGGTCCTGAATGAGCAGTTCTTC
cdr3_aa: CASTSLDRVLNEQFF

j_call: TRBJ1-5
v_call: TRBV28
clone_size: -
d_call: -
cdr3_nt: TGTGCCAGCAGTTTATTTGCAGGGAGCAATCAGCCCCAGCATTTT
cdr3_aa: CASSLFAGSNQPQHF

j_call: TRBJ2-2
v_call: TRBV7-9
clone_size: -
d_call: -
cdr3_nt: TGTGCCAGCAGCTTTCAGTCGGGGGAGCTGTTTTTT
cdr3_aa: CASSFQSGELFF

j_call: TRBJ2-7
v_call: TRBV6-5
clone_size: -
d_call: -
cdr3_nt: TGTGCCAGCAGGTCATCCTACGAGCAGTACTTC
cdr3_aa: CASRSSYEQYF

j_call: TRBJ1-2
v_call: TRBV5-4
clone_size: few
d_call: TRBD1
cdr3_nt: TGTGCCAGCAGCTTATCAGGGGGCGCAGTGAGCTATGGCTACACCTTC
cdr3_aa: CASSLSGGAVSYGYTF

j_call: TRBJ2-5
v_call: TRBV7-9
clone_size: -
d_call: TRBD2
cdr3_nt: TGTGCCAGCAGCCTACTCAGAGAGCGGGACGAAGAGACCCAGTACTTC
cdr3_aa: CASSLLRERDEETQYF

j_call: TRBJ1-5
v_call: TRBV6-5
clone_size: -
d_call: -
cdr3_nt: TGTGCCAGCAGTTACTTGGGGGCAGGTCAGCCCCAGCATTTT
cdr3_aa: CASSYLGAGQPQHF

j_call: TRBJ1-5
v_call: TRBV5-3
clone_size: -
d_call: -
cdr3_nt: TGTGCCAGAAGCTTGGCACAGCCGACGCCCAATAGCAATCAGCCCCAGCATTTT
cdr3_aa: CARSLAQPTPNSNQPQHF

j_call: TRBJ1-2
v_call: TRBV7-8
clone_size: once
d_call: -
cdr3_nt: -
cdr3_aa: CASSPVVGQGAGNTF

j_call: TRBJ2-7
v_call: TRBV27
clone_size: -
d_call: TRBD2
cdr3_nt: TGTGCCAGCAGTTTAGAGACTAGCAAGTCCTACGAGCAGTACTTC
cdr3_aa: CASSLETSKSYEQYF

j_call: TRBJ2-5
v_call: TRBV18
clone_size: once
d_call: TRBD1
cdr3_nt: TGTGCCAGCTCACCACCGTGGACAGGGGGGGAAGAGACCCAGTACTTC
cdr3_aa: CASSPPWTGGEETQYF

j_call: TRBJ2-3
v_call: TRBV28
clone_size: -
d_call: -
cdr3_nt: TGTGCCAGCAGTTTAGGGGCGGGGCCTAGCACAGATACGCAGTATTTT
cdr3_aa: CASSLGAGPSTDTQYF

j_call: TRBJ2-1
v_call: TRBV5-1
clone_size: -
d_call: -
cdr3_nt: TGCGCCAGCAGCTTGGGCCCCCTAGCGCTAGTGTTCTTC
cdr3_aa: CASSLGPLALVFF

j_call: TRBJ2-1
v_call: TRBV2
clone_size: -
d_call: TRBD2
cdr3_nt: TGTGCCAGCAGGCTAGCGGGAGGGATTTACAATGAGCAGTTCTTC
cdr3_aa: CASRLAGGIYNEQFF

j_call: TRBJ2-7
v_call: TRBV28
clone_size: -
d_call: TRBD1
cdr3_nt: TGTGCCAGCAGGTCGGGACAGTCCTACGAGCAGTACTTC
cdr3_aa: CASRSGQSYEQYF

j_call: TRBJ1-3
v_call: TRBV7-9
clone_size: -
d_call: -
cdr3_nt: TGTGCCAGCAGCTTCCCTCAGTCTCCTGGAAACACCATATATTTT
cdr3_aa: CASSFPQSPGNTIYF

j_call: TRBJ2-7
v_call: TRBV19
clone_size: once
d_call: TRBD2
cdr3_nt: TGTGCCAGTAGTATAGGGGGGGGGTTCCTCGACGAGCAGTACTTC
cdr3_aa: CASSIGGGFLDEQYF

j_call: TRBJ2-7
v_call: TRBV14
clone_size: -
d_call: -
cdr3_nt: TGTGCCAGCAGCCGCGGGTACGAGCAGTACTTC
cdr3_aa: CASSRGYEQYF